The clone carrying this TCR beta chain has only one observation. The target antigen is unknown. A much larger clone sits a single nucleotide away, making a read error possible. This record comes from a study of T cells in Graves' hyperthyroidism and ophthalmopathy. Study in general: The blood sample was taken at first diagnosis, before treatment began.

RNA transcripts were the template for amplifying TCR beta CDR3 regions. Initially, a first-round RT-PCR of the TCR CDR3 employed the HTBI primer set. TCRdb re-derived calls from the multiplex PCR reads in MiXCR, one entry per CDR3 protein. Of 400,000 to 600,000 distinct CDR3 sequences in the sample, about 20% were seen once. The CDR3 runs to 17 residues. V lost 1 base and J lost 4, with 19 bases in between. Per the germline V gene, CDR1 is SNHLY and CDR2 is FYNNEI. The study's findings and limits: The model predicted ophthalmopathy a median around 6 months before onset.

The chain combines TRBV2 with TRBJ1-1; D call uncertain. The receptor comes from a man between 18 and 29 years old with Graves' hyperthyroidism. Sample: blood. CDR3 DNA sequence: TGTGCCAGCAGTGAAGGGGTCCTAGGGAGATTGATCACTGAAGCTTTCTTT. Translation gives CASSEGVLGRLITEAFF.